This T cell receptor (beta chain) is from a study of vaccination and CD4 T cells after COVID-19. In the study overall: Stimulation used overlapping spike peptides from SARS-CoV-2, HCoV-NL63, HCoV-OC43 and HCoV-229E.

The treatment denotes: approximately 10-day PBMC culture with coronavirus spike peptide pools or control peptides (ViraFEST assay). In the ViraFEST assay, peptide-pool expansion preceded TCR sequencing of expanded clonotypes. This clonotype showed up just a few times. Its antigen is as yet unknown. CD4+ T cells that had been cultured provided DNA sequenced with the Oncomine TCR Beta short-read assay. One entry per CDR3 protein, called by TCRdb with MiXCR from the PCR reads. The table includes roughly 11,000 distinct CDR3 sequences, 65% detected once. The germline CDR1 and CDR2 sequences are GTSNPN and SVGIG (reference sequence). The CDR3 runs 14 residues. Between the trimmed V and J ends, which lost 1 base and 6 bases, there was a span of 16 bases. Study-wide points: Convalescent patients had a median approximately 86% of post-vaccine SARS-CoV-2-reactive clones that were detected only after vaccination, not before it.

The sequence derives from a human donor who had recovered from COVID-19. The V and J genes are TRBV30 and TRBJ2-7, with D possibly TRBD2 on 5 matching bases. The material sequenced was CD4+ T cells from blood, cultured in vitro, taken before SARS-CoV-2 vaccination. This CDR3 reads CAWSAGRLLSEQYF. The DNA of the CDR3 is TGTGCCTGGAGTGCGGGGAGACTATTGTCCGAGCAGTACTTC.